This TCR beta chain stems from a study of T-cell reconstitution after alpha-beta-depleted transplantation in children. TCRbeta library construction was performed incorporating unique molecular identifiers. TCRdb fed the PCR reads into MiXCR, producing one record per CDR3 protein. Found here are a few hundred thousand distinct CDR3 sequences, 7.5% to 10% of them singletons; the top ten hold 5.1%. Trimming stripped 6 bases from V and 1 base from J, with 18 bases between. The V gene's germline CDR1 is WSHSY and CDR2 SAAADI. The CDR3 covers 17 residues. This clonotype has a count of ten or more. This receptor was taken from a human donor who donated a stem cell graft to a child with SCID. The sequencing here drew on PBMCs from the stem cell graft donor, taken from the stem cell graft. The chain links TRBV10-2 to TRBJ2-2; D is possibly TRBD1 (6 bases). For the CDR3, the DNA is TGCGCCAGCAGAGTCAGAACAGGGAACCTGAACACCGGGGAGCTGTTTTTT. Its protein product is CASRVRTGNLNTGELFF.